Presented here are 16 T cell receptor beta chains from one specimen sequenced in a study of shared clonotypes between healthy human individuals. Only in-frame clones appear in the TCRdb table, and some are missing; sequencing was by immunoSEQ multiplex PCR. Of 1.6 million or so clones in the sample, approximately 98.5% are singletons; the top ten hold approximately 0.4%. What was sequenced was naive CD4+ T cells sorted from blood. Subset defined: CD45RA+ positively selected. Receptor source: a man aged 25 to 45 in good health.

The J gene is TRBJ2-7, the V gene TRBV10-3; TRBD1 matches 9 bases. The CDR3 spans 13 residues. V lost 11 bases, J lost 1 base, and 6 bases stayed unmatched. Per germline, CDR1 ENHRY and CDR2 SYGVKD. The CDR3 bases are TGTGCCTCTAGACAGGGGGGGTCCTACGAGCAGTACTTC. It translates to CASRQGGSYEQYF.

The chain joins TRBV5-6 to TRBJ2-3; weak D call: TRBD1 (6 bases). CDR1 and CDR2 (germline): SGHDT, YYEEEE. V lost 0 bases, J lost 0 bases, and 11 bases lay in between. The CDR3 covers 16 residues. The CDR3 reads CASSLAGVRSTDTQYF. The CDR3 nucleotides are TGTGCCAGCAGCTTGGCAGGGGTAAGAAGCACAGATACGCAGTATTTT.

The chain uses TRBV9 and TRBJ1-2; the D is unclear. The CDR3 consists of 15 residues. V shed 0 bases and J shed 4 bases, with 13 bases lying between them. Germline V gene lookup returns CDR1 SGDLS and CDR2 YYNGEE. The CDR3: CASSVGRSPGYGYTF. CDR3 sequence (DNA): TGTGCCAGCAGCGTAGGACGGTCACCAGGCTATGGCTACACCTTC.

This rearrangement joins TRBV5-1 to TRBJ2-2; 10 bases line up with TRBD2. V lost 1 base, J lost 0 bases, and 3 bases stayed unmatched. The germline V gene encodes CDR1 SGHRS and CDR2 YFSETQ. The CDR3 runs to 17 residues. The CDR3: CASSLSLAGTNTGELFF. The DNA for the CDR3 is TGCGCCAGCAGCTTGTCACTAGCGGGAACGAACACCGGGGAGCTGTTTTTT.

A single count supports this clone. The chain uses TRBV28 and TRBJ2-7, with D tentatively TRBD1 (5 bases). V gave up 5 bases and J gave up 6 bases, with 14 bases separating them. The CDR3 loop spans 13 amino acids. Looked up from germline, CDR1 is MDHEN and CDR2 is SYDVKM. This CDR3 is CASSPPGRVEQYF. The CDR3 nucleotides read TGTGCCAGCAGTCCCCCGGGCAGGGTCGAGCAGTACTTC.

The rearrangement joins TRBV6-4 to TRBJ2-3, with TRBD1 as a possible D gene (5 bases). Germline values: CDR1 MRHNA, CDR2 SNTAGT. Trimming removed 4 bases from V and 11 bases from J, with 19 bases in between. The CDR3 has 14 residues. The CDR3 spells CASSGGLGHREQYF. The DNA of the CDR3 is TGTGCCAGCAGTGGGGGTCTTGGACACCGTGAGCAGTATTTT.

The rearrangement joins TRBV5-4 to TRBJ1-1, with D tentatively TRBD1 (5 bases). The germline V gene encodes CDR1 SGHNT and CDR2 YYREEE (reference sequence). Trimming stripped 2 bases from V and 3 bases from J, with 23 bases between. CDR3 length equals 18 residues. The CDR3 nucleotides read TGTGCCAGCAGCTTTGGGGACTACCCCCCGCAGCGTGACACTGAAGCTTTCTTT. Protein sequence: CASSFGDYPPQRDTEAFF.

V gene TRBV19 combines with J gene TRBJ1-2; D is ambiguous. Per the germline V gene, CDR1 is LNHDA and CDR2 is SQIVND (reference sequence). The CDR3 contains 14 residues. The V gene lost 0 bases and the J gene lost 4 bases, with 9 bases spanning the gap. The CDR3 is CASSIDQRSYGYTF. In nucleotides, the CDR3 is TGTGCCAGTAGTATAGATCAACGATCCTATGGCTACACCTTC.

This sequence joins TRBV7-2 and TRBJ2-3, with D hard to call. CDR3 size: 14 residues. Trimming removed 4 bases at V and 6 bases at J, with 14 bases between. Looked up from germline, CDR1 is SGHTA and CDR2 is FQGNSA. CDR3 residues: CASSYAQPRDTQYF. In DNA form, the CDR3 reads TGTGCCAGCAGCTATGCACAGCCCCGGGATACGCAGTATTTT.

The CDR3 sequence: CASSEEGSGANVLTF. Written as DNA, the CDR3 is TGTGCCAGCAGCGAAGAGGGCTCTGGGGCCAACGTCCTGACTTTC. The chain uses TRBV9 and TRBJ2-6, with D maybe TRBD2 (5 bases). The CDR3 totals 15 residues. The ends were cut back, 3 bases at V and 0 bases at J, with 7 bases in the middle. CDR1 SGDLS and CDR2 YYNGEE come from the germline V gene.

The V and J genes are TRBV5-1 and TRBJ2-7, with no clear D. Germline CDR1 SGHRS, CDR2 YFSETQ. The CDR3 is made up of 14 amino acids. The V end lost 4 bases, the J end lost 1 base, and 12 bases lay between the germline ends. The CDR3 DNA sequence: TGCGCCAGCAGCGCTGGACGGACGTCCTACGAGCAGTACTTC. This sequence encodes CASSAGRTSYEQYF.

V gene TRBV28 combines with J gene TRBJ2-2; maybe TRBD2 (5 bases). Germline CDR1 reads MDHEN; CDR2 reads SYDVKM. The V end lost 4 bases, the J end lost 2 bases, and 8 bases lay between the germline ends. This CDR3 contains 14 residues. CDR3 residues: CASSSGINTGELFF. CDR3 sequence (DNA): TGTGCCAGCAGTTCGGGGATTAACACCGGGGAGCTGTTTTTT.

Points on this clone: Other nucleotide sequences from this sample produce the same CDR3. The chain links TRBV5-4 to TRBJ2-5, with 7 bases that match TRBD1. The germline V gene encodes CDR1 SGHNT and CDR2 YYREEE (reference sequence). The CDR3 runs 14 residues. V lost 5 bases, J lost 2 bases, and 6 bases stayed unmatched. The CDR3 spells CASSTGTEQETQYF. CDR3 DNA: TGTGCCAGCAGTACCGGGACAGAACAAGAGACCCAGTACTTC.

V is TRBV4-3 and J is TRBJ1-2; D not resolved. Trimming removed 3 bases at V and 5 bases at J, with 13 bases between. This CDR3 contains 14 residues. From germline, CDR1 is LGHNA and CDR2 YSLEER. The CDR3 sequence is CASSHRGNGYGYTF. The CDR3 coding sequence is TGCGCCAGCAGCCATCGAGGGAACGGTTATGGCTACACCTTC.

The CDR3 here is CASSLAQIRTVNEKLFF. CDR3 nucleotides: TGTGCCAGCAGCTTAGCCCAAATTCGGACGGTTAATGAAAAACTGTTTTTT. The V and J genes are TRBV11-2 and TRBJ1-4, with D unclear. Germline CDR1 is SGHAT and CDR2 is FQNNGV. CDR3 length equals 17 residues. V was clipped by 1 base and J by 4 bases, with 16 bases between them.

The J gene is TRBJ2-1, the V gene TRBV18; D is uncertain. Germline V gene data show CDR1 as KGHSH and CDR2 as LQKENI. The CDR3 is made up of 14 amino acids. V lost 6 bases and J lost 7, with 16 bases in between. CDR3 sequence reads: CASSFMASENEQFF. In DNA, the CDR3 is TGTGCCAGCTCCTTCATGGCTAGTGAAAATGAGCAGTTCTTC.